Given below is one T cell receptor (beta chain) in context. Its matching antigen is unknown. The entry originates in a study of cytomegalovirus exposure and HLA in healthy donors. Study-level findings and limits: Within an earlier analysis, most TCR beta V segments proved productive either about 90% or about 30% of the time. Near-uniform donor sequencing depth was presumed by presence/absence analyses.

Per the germline V gene, CDR1 is MNHEY and CDR2 is SVGAGI. The V and J ends lost 0 bases and 5 bases, in that order; junction bases with no gene match: 4. CDR3 length: 16 amino acids. Likely unrecorded immune exposures existed in these nominally healthy donors. PCR employed 60 Vbeta and 13 Jbeta primers. Some clones are missing from TCRdb's copy, which holds only in-frame ones; the method was immunoSEQ multiplex PCR. Among 160,000 or so clones listed, under 90% were seen once. This TCR derives from a young man in good health and CMV-seronegative. V is TRBV6-5 and J is TRBJ2-2; 9 positions match TRBD2. The sequencing input was PBMCs. The CDR3 protein is CASSYSNSGGTGELFF. CDR3 DNA sequence: TGTGCCAGCAGTTACTCGAATAGCGGGGGTACCGGGGAGCTGTTTTTT.